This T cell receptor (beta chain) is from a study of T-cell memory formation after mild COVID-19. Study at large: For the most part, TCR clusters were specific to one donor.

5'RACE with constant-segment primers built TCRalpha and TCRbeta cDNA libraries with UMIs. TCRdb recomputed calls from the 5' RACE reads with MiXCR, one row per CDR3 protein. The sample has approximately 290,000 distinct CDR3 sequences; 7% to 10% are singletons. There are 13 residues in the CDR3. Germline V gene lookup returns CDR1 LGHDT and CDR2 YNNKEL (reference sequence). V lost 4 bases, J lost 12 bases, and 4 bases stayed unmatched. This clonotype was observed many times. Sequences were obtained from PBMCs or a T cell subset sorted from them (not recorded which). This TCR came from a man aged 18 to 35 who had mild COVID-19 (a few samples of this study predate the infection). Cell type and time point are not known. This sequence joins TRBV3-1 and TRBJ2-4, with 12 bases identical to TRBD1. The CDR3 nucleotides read TGTGCCAGCAGCCCGGGGACAGGGGGCTCTCAGTACTTC. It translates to CASSPGTGGSQYF.